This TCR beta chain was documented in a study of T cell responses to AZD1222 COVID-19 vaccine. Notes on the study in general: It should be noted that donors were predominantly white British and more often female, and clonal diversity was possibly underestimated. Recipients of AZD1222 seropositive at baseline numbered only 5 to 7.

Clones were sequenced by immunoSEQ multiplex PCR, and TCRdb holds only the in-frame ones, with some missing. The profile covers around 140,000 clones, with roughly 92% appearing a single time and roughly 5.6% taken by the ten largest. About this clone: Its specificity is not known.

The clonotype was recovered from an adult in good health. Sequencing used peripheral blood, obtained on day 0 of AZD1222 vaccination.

Written as DNA, the CDR3 is TGCGCCAGCAGCTTGGCGGGAGACAGAGATCAGCCCCAGCATTTT. It encodes CASSLAGDRDQPQHF. This sequence joins TRBV5-1 and TRBJ1-5; a weak D match, TRBD1 (5 bases). CDR1 is SGHRS, CDR2 YFSETQ, per germline. The V end was cut by 0 bases, the J end by 5 bases, with 12 bases between. This CDR3 is built from 15 residues.